These 16 T cell receptor beta chains were sequenced from one sample in a study of cytomegalovirus exposure and HLA in healthy donors. With 60 Vbeta and 13 Jbeta primers, the PCR was carried out. Data came from immunoSEQ multiplex PCR; TCRdb stores just in-frame clones and leaves some out. The data contain approximately 130,000 clones, 80% to 90% of them seen just once; the ten biggest clones take up about 1.7%. What was sequenced was PBMCs. The receptor set was obtained from a man in his forties or fifties in good health and CMV-seronegative.

The chain couples TRBV19 to TRBJ1-4, with 11 bases identical to TRBD1. This CDR3 has 16 residues. The germline gives CDR1 LNHDA, CDR2 SQIVND (reference sequence). Germline trimming cut 6 bases from V and 7 bases from J; bases unmatched to any gene: 10. This CDR3 is CASSPPGTGGAEKLFF. For the CDR3, the DNA is TGTGCCAGTAGCCCACCGGGGACAGGGGGGGCTGAAAAACTGTTTTTT.

The chain is built from TRBV2 and TRBJ1-5, with 8 bases matching TRBD1. From germline, CDR1 is SNHLY and CDR2 FYNNEI. The trim removed 6 bases at V and 0 bases at J, leaving 10 bases unmatched. The CDR3 sequence is 17 residues long. CDR3 sequence: CASSPGTGPYSNQPQHF. DNA for the CDR3: TGTGCCAGCAGCCCCGGGACAGGACCCTATAGCAATCAGCCCCAGCATTTT. The full variable domain, completed using reference TRBV2 and TRBJ1-5, is EPEVTQTPSHQVTQMGQEVILRCVPISNHLYFYWYRQILGQKVEFLVSFYNNEISEKSEIFDDQFSVERPDGSNFTLKIRSTKLEDSAMYFCASSPGTGPYSNQPQHFGDGTRLSIL.

This clone was found a few times. The J gene is TRBJ2-5, the V gene TRBV7-2, with D possibly matching TRBD2 (5 bases). V shed 3 bases and J shed 2 bases, with 7 bases lying between them. In germline, CDR1 is SGHTA, CDR2 FQGNSA. The CDR3 loop spans 13 amino acids. The CDR3 reads CASSFTGQETQYF. The CDR3 nucleotides are TGTGCCAGCAGCTTCACGGGGCAAGAGACCCAGTACTTC.

The rearrangement joins TRBV20-1 to TRBJ1-2; no clear D. The V gene's germline CDR1 is DFQATT and CDR2 SNEGSKA (reference sequence). Between the trimmed V and J ends, which lost 5 bases and 3 bases, there was a span of 7 bases. This CDR3 has 11 residues. The CDR3, as DNA: TGCAGTGCTGACGCGGACTATGGCTACACCTTC. Encoded protein: CSADADYGYTF.

The chain recombines TRBV14 with TRBJ2-7; D might be TRBD2 (6 bases). Germline CDR1 is SGHDN and CDR2 is FVKESK. V was clipped by 2 bases and J by 7 bases, with 12 bases between them. There are 13 residues in the CDR3. CDR3 bases: TGTGCCAGCAGCCAAAGGGTGGAGGGAGAGCAGTACTTC. Amino acid sequence: CASSQRVEGEQYF. The entire variable domain, with the rest obtained from reference TRBV14 and TRBJ2-7, is as follows: EAGVTQFPSHSVIEKGQTVTLRCDPISGHDNLYWYRRVMGKEIKFLLHFVKESKQDESGMPNNRFLAERTGGTYSTLKVQPAELEDSGVYFCASSQRVEGEQYFGPGTRLTVT.

This clone was observed a single time. The chain joins TRBV7-6 to TRBJ1-5; maybe TRBD1 (6 bases). Trimming took 5 bases from V and 6 from J, leaving 11 bases between them. Germline lookup yields CDR1 SGHVS and CDR2 FNYEAQ. This CDR3 spans 13 amino acids. The CDR3 loop reads CASSRTASQPQHF. The CDR3 coding sequence is TGTGCCAGCAGCCGGACAGCCAGTCAGCCCCAGCATTTT.

The rearrangement uses TRBV13 and TRBJ2-3; D ambiguous. With 0 bases removed from V and 3 bases from J, the gap between germline ends came to 7 bases. This CDR3 is 14 amino acids long. Germline V gene lookup returns CDR1 PRHDT and CDR2 FYEKMQ (reference sequence). The CDR3 DNA is TGTGCCAGCAGCTTAGGTTTAGCAACAGATACGCAGTATTTT. Translation gives CASSLGLATDTQYF.

The V and J genes are TRBV18 and TRBJ2-1; 8 bases line up with TRBD2. Per germline, CDR1 KGHSH and CDR2 LQKENI. The CDR3 sequence is 15 residues long. With 2 bases clipped from V and 4 bases from J, the junction kept 4 bases outside the gene matches. The CDR3 DNA follows: TGTGCCAGCTCACCAACGAGCGGGGGATACAATGAGCAGTTCTTC. Protein product: CASSPTSGGYNEQFF.

The chain recombines TRBV7-2 with TRBJ2-1, with 7 bases that match TRBD2. CDR1 and CDR2 (germline): SGHTA, FQGNSA. V gave up 1 base and J gave up 6 bases; unmatched junction bases: 3. The CDR3 covers 14 residues. The CDR3 here is CASSLVTSTNEQFF. The CDR3 DNA sequence: TGTGCCAGCAGCTTAGTGACTAGCACCAATGAGCAGTTCTTC.

This rearrangement joins TRBV12-5 to TRBJ1-2; 7 nucleotides match TRBD1. From germline, CDR1 is LGHNT and CDR2 FRNRAP. The CDR3 spans 14 residues. V lost 2 bases, J lost 8 bases, and 8 bases stayed unmatched. The CDR3 loop reads CASGLPRTGRGYTF. CDR3 bases: TGTGCTAGTGGTTTGCCCCGGACAGGTCGAGGCTACACCTTC.

As concerns this clone: Germline is not matched at one junction end, which may reflect a read error. The chain carries TRBV7-9 and TRBJ2-6, with 8 bases fitting TRBD1. CDR1 and CDR2 (germline): SEHNR, FQNEAQ (reference sequence). The CDR3 loop spans 15 amino acids. The CDR3 DNA follows: TGTGCCAGCAGCTTCTGGACAGGGAAGGCCAACGGCCTGACTTTC. Amino acids: CASSFWTGKANGLTF.

This clone was seen only once. J is TRBJ2-3 and V is TRBV20-1, with D possibly TRBD2 on 6 matching bases. Trimming left V 7 bases short and J 9 bases short, with 14 bases between. Germline V lookup: CDR1 DFQATT, CDR2 SNEGSKA (reference sequence). The CDR3 totals 11 residues. CDR3 nucleotide sequence: TGCAGTGACACCGCTGGGGGGACGCAGTATTTT. This encodes CSDTAGGTQYF.

This clone has just a few counts. CDR3 coding DNA: TGTGCCTGGCGATGGGGGGGCACATTTCGGACTGAAGCTTTCTTT. Protein sequence: CAWRWGGTFRTEAFF. The J gene is TRBJ1-1, the V gene TRBV30, with D perhaps TRBD1 (6 bases). In germline, CDR1 is GTSNPN, CDR2 SVGIG (reference sequence). This CDR3 is 15 amino acids long. Trimming left V 5 bases short and J 5 bases short, with 21 bases between. The entire variable domain, with the rest obtained from reference TRBV30 and TRBJ1-1, is as follows: SQTIHQWPATLVQPVGSPLSLECTVEGTSNPNLYWYRQAAGRGLQLLFYSVGIGQISSEVPQNLSASRPQDRQFILSSKKLLLSDSGFYLCAWRWGGTFRTEAFFGQGTRLTVV.

The chain has TRBV7-2 and TRBJ2-1; 10 bases line up with TRBD2. Trimming cost V 4 bases and J 2 bases; bases outside gene matches: 8. CDR1 is SGHTA and CDR2 is FQGNSA in the germline V gene. This CDR3 spans 17 amino acids. CDR3 loop: CASSSSKAGGPYNEQFF. In DNA form, the CDR3 reads TGTGCCAGCAGCTCCTCGAAAGCGGGAGGGCCCTACAATGAGCAGTTCTTC.

The V and J genes are TRBV9 and TRBJ2-1, with 16 bases that match TRBD2. Germline V gene lookup returns CDR1 SGDLS and CDR2 YYNGEE. The CDR3 extends over 16 amino acids. J lost 10 bases, V lost 4 bases, and 8 bases had no gene match. The CDR3 loop reads CASSLGLAGGHGEQFF. The CDR3 nucleotides are TGTGCCAGCAGCCTGGGACTAGCGGGGGGGCATGGGGAGCAGTTCTTC.

The chain carries TRBV5-1 and TRBJ2-1; maybe TRBD1 (6 bases). This CDR3 contains 15 residues. V lost 4 bases and J lost 0, with 11 bases in between. The germline gives CDR1 SGHRS, CDR2 YFSETQ. The chain's CDR3 is CASSADRSSYNEQFF. The CDR3 coding sequence is TGCGCCAGCAGCGCGGACAGAAGCTCCTACAATGAGCAGTTCTTC. The full variable domain, completed using reference TRBV5-1 and TRBJ2-1, is KAGVTQTPRYLIKTRGQQVTLSCSPISGHRSVSWYQQTPGQGLQFLFEYFSETQRNKGNFPGRFSGRQFSNSRSEMNVSTLELGDSALYLCASSADRSSYNEQFFGPGTRLTVL.